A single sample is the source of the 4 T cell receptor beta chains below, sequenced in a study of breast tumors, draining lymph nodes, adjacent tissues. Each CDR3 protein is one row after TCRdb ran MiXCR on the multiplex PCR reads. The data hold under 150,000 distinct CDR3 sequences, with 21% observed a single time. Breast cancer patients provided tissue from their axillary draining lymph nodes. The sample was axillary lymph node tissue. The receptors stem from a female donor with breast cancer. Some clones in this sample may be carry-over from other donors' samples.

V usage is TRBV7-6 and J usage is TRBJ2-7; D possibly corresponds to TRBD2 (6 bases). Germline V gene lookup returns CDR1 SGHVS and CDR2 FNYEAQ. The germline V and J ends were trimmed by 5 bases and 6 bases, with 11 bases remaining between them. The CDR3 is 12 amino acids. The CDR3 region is CASSPGGFEQYF. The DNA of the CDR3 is TGTGCCAGCAGCCCTGGAGGGTTCGAGCAGTACTTC.

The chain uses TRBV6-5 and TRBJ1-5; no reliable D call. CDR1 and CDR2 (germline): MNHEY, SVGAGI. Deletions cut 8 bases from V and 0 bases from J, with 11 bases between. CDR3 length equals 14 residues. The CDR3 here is CASGKDASNQPQHF. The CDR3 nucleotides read TGTGCCAGCGGAAAGGATGCTAGCAATCAGCCCCAGCATTTT.

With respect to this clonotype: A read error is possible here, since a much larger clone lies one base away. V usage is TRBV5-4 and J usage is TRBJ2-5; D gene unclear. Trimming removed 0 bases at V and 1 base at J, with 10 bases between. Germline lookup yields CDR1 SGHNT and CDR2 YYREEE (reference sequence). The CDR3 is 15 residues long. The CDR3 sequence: CASSLGSSLQETQYF. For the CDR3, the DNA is TGTGCCAGCAGCTTGGGCAGTTCCCTCCAAGAGACCCAGTACTTC.

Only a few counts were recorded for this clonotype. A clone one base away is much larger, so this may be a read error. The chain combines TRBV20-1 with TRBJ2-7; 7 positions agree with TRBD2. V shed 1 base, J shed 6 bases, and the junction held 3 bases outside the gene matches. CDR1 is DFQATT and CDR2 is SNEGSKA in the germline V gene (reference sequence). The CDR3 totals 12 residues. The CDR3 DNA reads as TGCAGTGCTAGAGGGGGGGGGGGCGAGCAGTACTTC. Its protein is CSARGGGGEQYF.